These 28 T cell receptor beta chains were all obtained from the same sample, sequenced in a study of shared clonotypes between healthy human individuals. Method: immunoSEQ multiplex PCR; TCRdb's copy keeps in-frame clones and lacks some. This sample has approximately 2.5 million clones, with just over 90% found just once. The sequenced sample was naive CD4+ T cells sorted from blood. The subset is: CD45RA+ positively selected. Every receptor here comes from a young man in good health.

This clone showed up just a few times. Different DNA sequences within this sample yield the same CDR3. The rearrangement joins TRBV6-5 to TRBJ1-1; 7 positions match TRBD1. V dropped 0 bases and J dropped 5; count of bases not matched to a gene: 6. From germline, CDR1 is MNHEY and CDR2 SVGAGI. The CDR3 runs 15 residues. DNA of the CDR3: TGTGCCAGCAGTTACTCAACAGGGGTGGGAACTGAAGCTTTCTTT. Translated: CASSYSTGVGTEAFF.

The chain couples TRBV5-1 to TRBJ2-3; no definite D call. CDR1 is SGHRS and CDR2 is YFSETQ in the germline V gene. The CDR3 extends over 15 amino acids. V lost 4 bases to trimming and J lost 1 base, with 13 bases between them. The CDR3 DNA is TGCGCCAGCAGCACCACGGGTTTCCGCACAGATACGCAGTATTTT. Encoded protein: CASSTTGFRTDTQYF.

The chain employs TRBV4-3 and TRBJ1-2; 11 bases agree with TRBD1. The CDR3 loop spans 15 amino acids. After removal of 1 base from V and 4 bases from J, the junction contained 2 bases not matched to a gene. The germline gives CDR1 LGHNA, CDR2 YSLEER. Here the CDR3 reads CASSQGTGGVYGYTF. In DNA, the CDR3 is TGCGCCAGCAGCCAAGGGACAGGGGGCGTCTATGGCTACACCTTC.

This clone turned up a few times. The chain uses TRBV7-9 and TRBJ1-1, with 9 nucleotides matching TRBD1. The CDR3 loop spans 17 amino acids. J lost 0 bases, V lost 4 bases, and 9 bases had no gene match. Germline loops: CDR1 SEHNR, CDR2 FQNEAQ (reference sequence). Written as DNA, the CDR3 is TGTGCCAGCAGCTGGGGGACAGGGTTTGGAATGAACACTGAAGCTTTCTTT. The encoded protein is CASSWGTGFGMNTEAFF.

This clone was counted once. The chain carries TRBV4-2 and TRBJ2-3, with 10 bases fitting TRBD2. CDR3 size: 17 residues. Germline V lookup: CDR1 LGHNA, CDR2 YNFKEQ. J lost 5 bases, V lost 5 bases, and 13 bases had no gene match. The CDR3 DNA reads TGTGCCAGCAGCTTGAAAAGAGCGGGAGGGCCAGGAGATACGCAGTATTTT. Encoded protein: CASSLKRAGGPGDTQYF.

This clone has a handful of counts. The chain combines TRBV20-1 with TRBJ1-5; D unclear. Germline CDR1 DFQATT, CDR2 SNEGSKA (reference sequence). The CDR3 covers 11 residues. Trimming removed 0 bases at V and 10 bases at J, with 7 bases between. The CDR3 DNA reads TGCAGTGCTAGAGATCGCGATCCCCAGCATTTT. Its translation is CSARDRDPQHF.

This clone was recorded a few times. V usage is TRBV10-3 and J usage is TRBJ1-6, with 7 positions matching TRBD1. Per the germline V gene, CDR1 is ENHRY and CDR2 is SYGVKD. This CDR3 contains 15 residues. With V trimmed by 3 bases and J by 8 bases, 7 bases remained unmatched. The CDR3: CAISEQGSLDSPLHF. As DNA, the CDR3 is TGTGCCATCAGTGAACAGGGGTCCTTGGATTCACCCCTCCACTTT.

CDR3 bases: TGTGCCAGCAGTGTACAGGGCCCTCTGAACACTGAAGCTTTCTTT. Protein product: CASSVQGPLNTEAFF. This chain connects TRBV6-1 to TRBJ1-1; D is perhaps TRBD1 (6 bases). This CDR3 spans 15 amino acids. Germline CDR1 MNHNS, CDR2 SASEGT. Trimming removed 4 bases from V and 0 bases from J, with 12 bases in between.

V usage is TRBV6-5 and J usage is TRBJ2-2, with D hard to call. The length of the CDR3 is 14 residues. Germline values: CDR1 MNHEY, CDR2 SVGAGI. The V end was cut by 7 bases, the J end by 3 bases, with 12 bases between. The CDR3 spells CASNPQRDTGELFF. The DNA of the CDR3 is TGTGCCAGCAACCCCCAAAGGGACACCGGGGAGCTGTTTTTT.

The chain carries TRBV5-4 and TRBJ2-1; TRBD2 matches 9 bases. Germline CDR1 and CDR2: SGHNT and YYREEE (reference sequence). The ends lost 4 bases at V and 6 bases at J; junction bases unmatched: 11. CDR3 size: 16 residues. CDR3: CASSPPGRRGGNEQFF. In nucleotides, the CDR3 is TGTGCCAGCAGCCCCCCGGGTCGGCGGGGGGGCAATGAGCAGTTCTTC.

The chain combines TRBV29-1 with TRBJ2-5, with D possibly being TRBD2 (5 bases). Germline V lookup: CDR1 SQVTM, CDR2 ANQGSEA. The CDR3 has 14 amino acids. V dropped 3 bases and J dropped 2 bases, with 13 bases sitting between them. The CDR3 here is CSVEGRLIQETQYF. The CDR3 nucleotides are TGCAGCGTTGAGGGGAGACTAATACAAGAGACCCAGTACTTC.

This clone was recorded once. The chain carries TRBV7-9 and TRBJ2-1; no definite D call. V was pared by 5 bases and J by 7 bases, with 6 bases between. CDR1 is SEHNR and CDR2 is FQNEAQ in the germline V gene (reference sequence). There are 11 residues in the CDR3. CDR3 residues: CASSQTNEQFF. DNA for the CDR3: TGTGCCAGCAGCCAAACTAATGAGCAGTTCTTC.

Worth noting for this clone: The same CDR3 also results from other DNA sequences found in this sample. V gene TRBV5-1 combines with J gene TRBJ2-3, with a possible D match to TRBD2 (6 bases). V shed 4 bases and J shed 0 bases, with 9 bases lying between them. Germline assignment: CDR1 SGHRS and CDR2 YFSETQ. CDR3 length: 14 amino acids. As DNA, the CDR3 is TGCGCCAGCAGCAGGAGGGGCAGCACAGATACGCAGTATTTT. Residues: CASSRRGSTDTQYF.

In regard to this clone: Within the sample, other DNA sequences also encode this same CDR3. The chain couples TRBV5-1 to TRBJ2-3, with 9 bases that match TRBD2. The CDR3 is made up of 15 amino acids. CDR1 is SGHRS and CDR2 is YFSETQ in the germline V gene. V lost 2 bases and J lost 1; bases outside the gene matches: 2. Written as DNA, the CDR3 is TGCGCCAGCAGCTTTTCTAGCGGGGGCACAGATACGCAGTATTTT. It codes for CASSFSSGGTDTQYF. Full variable domain (remainder filled in from reference TRBV5-1 and TRBJ2-3): KAGVTQTPRYLIKTRGQQVTLSCSPISGHRSVSWYQQTPGQGLQFLFEYFSETQRNKGNFPGRFSGRQFSNSRSEMNVSTLELGDSALYLCASSFSSGGTDTQYFGPGTRLTVL.

This sequence joins TRBV5-4 and TRBJ2-1, with 7 bases fitting TRBD1. CDR3 length: 15 residues. Per germline, CDR1 SGHNT and CDR2 YYREEE (reference sequence). V lost 3 bases, J lost 2 bases, and 5 bases stayed unmatched. The CDR3: CASSWKTGTYNEQFF. In DNA, the CDR3 is TGTGCCAGCAGCTGGAAGACAGGGACCTACAATGAGCAGTTCTTC.

CDR3 sequence reads: CACRPPGTREYEQYF. Written as DNA, the CDR3 is TGTGCCTGTAGACCTCCAGGGACGAGGGAGTACGAGCAGTACTTC. This chain links TRBV30 with TRBJ2-7; perhaps D is TRBD1 or TRBD2 (5 bases each). This CDR3 is 15 amino acids long. Germline CDR1 reads GTSNPN; CDR2 reads SVGIG (reference sequence). V lost 6 bases, J lost 4 bases, and 22 bases lay in between.

As concerns this clone: Within the sample, other DNA sequences also encode this same CDR3. V usage is TRBV10-3 and J usage is TRBJ2-5, with TRBD1 matching 10 bases. Germline V lookup: CDR1 ENHRY, CDR2 SYGVKD. This CDR3 has 13 amino acids. Trimming took 4 bases from V and 4 from J; bases not matched to a gene: 0. CDR3 region: CAISGTGGETQYF. CDR3 nucleotides: TGTGCCATCAGTGGGACAGGGGGAGAGACCCAGTACTTC.

The CDR3 bases are TGTGCCAGCAGTTACTCTCAGGGGGCAAGTGGCTACACCTTC. This encodes CASSYSQGASGYTF. The J gene is TRBJ1-2, the V gene TRBV6-6; 8 positions match TRBD1. V shed 0 bases and J 7 bases; nucleotides not matched to a gene: 4. Germline lookup yields CDR1 MNHNY and CDR2 SVGAGI (reference sequence). This CDR3 is built from 14 residues.

V usage is TRBV6-6 and J usage is TRBJ1-4, with TRBD1 matching 10 bases. Germline values: CDR1 MNHNY, CDR2 SVGAGI (reference sequence). The V and J ends lost 3 bases and 4 bases, in that order; junction bases with no gene match: 5. There are 16 residues in the CDR3. The CDR3 region is CASSYFRDRGNEKLFF. The CDR3 coding sequence is TGTGCCAGCAGTTATTTCCGGGACAGGGGTAATGAAAAACTGTTTTTT.

This chain uses TRBV6-5 with TRBJ2-7; maybe TRBD2 (6 bases). The CDR3 extends over 13 amino acids. The germline gives CDR1 MNHEY, CDR2 SVGAGI. Between the trimmed V and J ends, which lost 6 bases and 4 bases, there was a span of 13 bases. The CDR3 DNA follows: TGTGCCAGCAGCCTTGAACTAGCTTACGAGCAGTACTTC. Encoded protein: CASSLELAYEQYF.

The chain links TRBV11-2 to TRBJ2-3; 8 nucleotides line up with TRBD2. V lost 0 bases to trimming and J lost 4 bases; unmatched junction nucleotides: 6. Germline values: CDR1 SGHAT, CDR2 FQNNGV. The CDR3 sequence is 16 residues long. CDR3 residues: CASSLDRSAGADTQYF. In DNA, the CDR3 is TGTGCCAGCAGCTTAGATCGGTCAGCGGGGGCAGATACGCAGTATTTT.

Comment on this clone: At the DNA level, this CDR3 is encoded by other sequences in the same sample as well. The J gene is TRBJ1-1, the V gene TRBV18, with D tentatively TRBD1 (6 bases). The CDR3 has 12 residues. V was pared by 5 bases and J by 7 bases, with 11 bases between. Germline V gene lookup returns CDR1 KGHSH and CDR2 LQKENI. This CDR3 is CASSTTGSEAFF. Written as DNA, the CDR3 is TGTGCCAGCTCAACCACAGGGAGTGAAGCTTTCTTT.

The V call is TRBV6-5, the J call TRBJ2-2; perhaps TRBD2 as D (5 bases). V shed 5 bases and J shed 8 bases, with 12 bases lying between them. CDR3 length: 13 amino acids. CDR1 and CDR2 from the germline V gene are MNHEY and SVGAGI. This CDR3 reads CASSPRGFGELFF. CDR3 coding DNA: TGTGCCAGCAGTCCCCGGGGTTTTGGGGAGCTGTTTTTT.

The chain recombines TRBV5-1 with TRBJ2-3; a weak D match, TRBD2 (6 bases). The germline V gene has CDR1 SGHRS and CDR2 YFSETQ. The CDR3 runs 13 residues. Trimming took 5 bases from V and 0 from J, leaving 7 bases between them. The CDR3, as DNA: TGCGCCAGCAGGGAGGGGAGCACAGATACGCAGTATTTT. Translating it yields CASREGSTDTQYF. Looking up the rest from reference TRBV5-1 and TRBJ2-3 gives the full variable domain: KAGVTQTPRYLIKTRGQQVTLSCSPISGHRSVSWYQQTPGQGLQFLFEYFSETQRNKGNFPGRFSGRQFSNSRSEMNVSTLELGDSALYLCASREGSTDTQYFGPGTRLTVL.

This clone is a singleton in its sample. The gene calls are TRBV6-6 and TRBJ1-5; the D gene is possibly TRBD1 (5 bases). V lost 3 bases to trimming and J lost 3 bases, with 12 bases between them. Germline values: CDR1 MNHNY, CDR2 SVGAGI (reference sequence). This CDR3 spans 15 amino acids. Here the CDR3 reads CASSYGALSNQPQHF. DNA for the CDR3: TGTGCCAGCAGTTATGGGGCGTTATCCAATCAGCCCCAGCATTTT.

This chain joins TRBV27 and TRBJ1-5; D is undetermined. This CDR3 comprises 19 residues. V was trimmed by 2 bases and J by 6 bases, leaving 26 bases between them. Germline V gene lookup returns CDR1 MNHEY and CDR2 SMNVEV (reference sequence). The CDR3: CASSLTRGPLGHTSQPQHF. CDR3 DNA sequence: TGTGCCAGCAGTTTAACCCGGGGTCCCCTCGGCCACACAAGTCAGCCCCAGCATTTT.

V usage is TRBV5-1 and J usage is TRBJ1-6; D remains unclear. The CDR3 consists of 15 residues. Germline lookup yields CDR1 SGHRS and CDR2 YFSETQ. V lost 3 bases, J lost 8 bases, and 15 bases lay in between. The CDR3 is CASSWGYSEHSPLHF. The DNA of the CDR3 is TGCGCCAGCAGCTGGGGATACTCAGAACATTCACCCCTCCACTTT. Variable domain in full (rest from reference TRBV5-1 and TRBJ1-6): KAGVTQTPRYLIKTRGQQVTLSCSPISGHRSVSWYQQTPGQGLQFLFEYFSETQRNKGNFPGRFSGRQFSNSRSEMNVSTLELGDSALYLCASSWGYSEHSPLHFGNGTRLTVT.

A single count supports this clone. The CDR3 coding sequence is TGCAGCACTAGACCGGGGAATGAGCAGTTCTTC. It yields the protein CSTRPGNEQFF. The chain is built from TRBV29-1 and TRBJ2-1; a possible D gene is TRBD2 (5 bases). V was trimmed by 8 bases and J by 7 bases, leaving 12 bases between them. This CDR3 is built from 11 residues. Looked up from germline, CDR1 is SQVTM and CDR2 is ANQGSEA.